This T cell receptor (beta chain) was recovered during a study of shared clonotypes between healthy human individuals. Study background: CD4 naive and CD4 memory each took three plates per donor, while CD8 naive took two and CD8 memory one.

The CDR3 is 14 residues long. Germline V gene sequence: CDR1 SGHTA, CDR2 FQGTGA. Trimming left V 2 bases short and J 3 bases short, with 7 bases between. Healthy and HIV-negative, the adult donors had no recent acute infections or vaccinations. Produced via immunoSEQ multiplex PCR; TCRdb's table is partial and in-frame only. The sample shows a few million clones, just over 90% of them seen only once. Points from the study as a whole: Among donors, sharing of clonotypes was expected to be affected by sequencing depth.

On this clone: Its antigen is as yet unknown.

This sequence originates from a man between 18 and 29 years old in good health. The sequencing sample was made of naive CD4+ T cells sorted from blood. Subset meaning: CD45RA+ positively selected. J is TRBJ2-2 and V is TRBV7-3; no reliable D call. Written as DNA, the CDR3 is TGTGCCAGCAGCTTAGGCGGATACACCGGGGAGCTGTTTTTT. It encodes CASSLGGYTGELFF.